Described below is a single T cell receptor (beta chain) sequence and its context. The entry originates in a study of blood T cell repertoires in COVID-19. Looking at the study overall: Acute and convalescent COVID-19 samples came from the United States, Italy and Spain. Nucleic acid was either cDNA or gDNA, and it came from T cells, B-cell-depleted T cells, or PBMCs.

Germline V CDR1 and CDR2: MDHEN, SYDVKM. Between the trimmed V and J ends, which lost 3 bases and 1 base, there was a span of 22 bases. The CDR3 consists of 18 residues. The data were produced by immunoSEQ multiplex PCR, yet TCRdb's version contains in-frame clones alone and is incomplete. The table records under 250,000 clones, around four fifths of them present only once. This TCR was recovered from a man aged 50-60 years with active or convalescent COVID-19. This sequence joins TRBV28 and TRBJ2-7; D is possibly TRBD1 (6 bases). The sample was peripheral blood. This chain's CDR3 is CASSFQTYEGEYSYEQYF. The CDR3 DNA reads TGTGCCAGCAGTTTCCAAACTTATGAGGGGGAGTATTCCTACGAGCAGTACTTC.